The entry below describes one TCR beta chain. Its antigen is as yet unknown. Arm-PCR of CDR3 regions with iRepertoire HTBI primers generated TCR beta libraries. TCRdb reprocessed the multiplex PCR reads with MiXCR, giving one entry per CDR3 protein. Seen here are 500,000 or so distinct CDR3 sequences, 15% to 20% observed once, and the top ten hold 9.5% to 15%. As to time point: newly diagnosed GD, antithyroid drugs for less than 3 months. There was RNA extracted from PBMCs, and the TCR library was made from it. Losses at the gene ends were 4 bases for V and 9 bases for J; bases not matched to a gene: 13. Germline-derived CDR1 and CDR2 are MDHEN and SYDVKM. The CDR3 covers 16 residues. The data originate from a study of regulatory T cells in long-lasting Graves disease. Study-level information: Graves' patients, diagnosed recently, had received antithyroid drugs under 3 months.

Study findings and constraints: With persistent disease, TRBV28, TRBJ1-2 and TRBJ2-5 were the favored segments. The sample size was small, and this may have reduced accuracy.

This sample was shared with a second study, whose subject was T cells in Graves' hyperthyroidism and ophthalmopathy.

This clonotype was obtained from a man in his forties or fifties with Graves disease. The chain is built from TRBV28 and TRBJ2-1; 9 bases fit TRBD2. The starting material was peripheral blood mononuclear cells (PBMCs), obtained at new diagnosis, from a patient treated with antithyroid drugs. The CDR3, as DNA: TGTGCCAGCAGTTCTCTCAGCGGGAGGCCACCGTTTGAGCAGTTCTTC. This codes for CASSSLSGRPPFEQFF.